The clone carrying this T cell receptor beta chain was seen a handful of times. The sample comes from a study of STAT5B mutations in CD4+ large granular lymphocyte leukemia. The germline CDR1 and CDR2 sequences are SGHNT and YYREEE (reference sequence). V lost 5 bases to trimming and J lost 5 bases, with 13 bases between them. The CDR3 runs to 13 residues. The assay was run at survey level. Clones were sequenced by immunoSEQ multiplex PCR, and TCRdb holds only the in-frame ones, with some missing. The table has tens of thousands of clones, about 71% seen once; the top ten hold about 2.1%. Material: CD4+ T cells from blood buffy coats. The J gene is TRBJ1-1, the V gene TRBV5-4, with a tentative D call TRBD1 (5 bases). This clonotype was obtained from a human donor in good health. The CDR3 region is CASSWGPKTEAFF. The CDR3 nucleotides are TGTGCCAGCAGTTGGGGACCCAAAACTGAAGCTTTCTTT.